These T cell receptor beta chains were read from a single sample in a study of lymphopenia after photon versus proton radiotherapy. The data were produced by immunoSEQ multiplex PCR, yet TCRdb's version contains in-frame clones alone and is incomplete. The table includes approximately 20,000 clones, 88% detected once. Source: peripheral blood, taken from a patient treated with proton-based radiotherapy. These receptors came from a man in his 70s with pancreatic cancer. Both conserved end residues are part of each CDR3. Each record gives: J gene, clone size, V gene, D gene, CDR3 DNA, CDR3 protein. D genes are given only for firm matches. A row's size may be missing; if present it is once, few, many or a size class.

J: TRBJ2-7
size: -
V: TRBV7-9
D: TRBD1
DNA: TGTGCCAGCAGCTTAGGACAGGGGGACCACGAGCAGTACTTC
CDR3: CASSLGQGDHEQYF

J: TRBJ2-1
size: -
V: TRBV6-5
D: -
DNA: TGTGCCAGCAGTTTAGGAGTAAGCTCCTACAATGAGCAGTTCTTC
CDR3: CASSLGVSSYNEQFF

J: TRBJ1-1
size: -
V: TRBV5-5
D: -
DNA: TGTGCCAGCAGTTTTAGACAAACGAACACTGAAGCTTTCTTT
CDR3: CASSFRQTNTEAFF

J: TRBJ2-5
size: -
V: TRBV7-9
D: TRBD2
DNA: TGTGCCAGCACCGCTAAGGGCGGGGGGATTCAAGAGACCCAGTACTTC
CDR3: CASTAKGGGIQETQYF

J: TRBJ2-1
size: -
V: TRBV5-1
D: TRBD1
DNA: TGCGCCAGCAGCTTAACCCCGGGACAGGGTGATGAGCAGTTCTTC
CDR3: CASSLTPGQGDEQFF

J: TRBJ1-1
size: once
V: TRBV5-1
D: TRBD1
DNA: TGCGCCAGCAGCTTGGCCCAGGGGGGGCAGCGGTTCTTT
CDR3: CASSLAQGGQRFF

J: TRBJ1-1
size: few
V: TRBV5-1
D: -
DNA: TGCGCCAGCAGCTTATATTCCGGGACCCTGAACACTGAAGCTTTCTTT
CDR3: CASSLYSGTLNTEAFF

J: TRBJ2-7
size: -
V: TRBV4-2
D: TRBD1
DNA: TGTGCCAGCAGCCAAGATCGAGGACAGGGGTTGGACGAGCAGTACTTC
CDR3: CASSQDRGQGLDEQYF

J: TRBJ1-1
size: -
V: TRBV9
D: TRBD1
DNA: TGTGCCAGCAGCGTAGAAGGACAGGTGCCGAACACTGAAGCTTTCTTT
CDR3: CASSVEGQVPNTEAFF

J: TRBJ1-2
size: -
V: TRBV2
D: TRBD1
DNA: TGTGCCAGCAATTCGGACAGGAGCTATGGTAGCTACACCTTC
CDR3: CASNSDRSYGSYTF

J: TRBJ2-3
size: -
V: TRBV7-3
D: -
DNA: TGTGCCAGCAGCTTAACGGGACACCGCACAGATACGCAGTATTTT
CDR3: CASSLTGHRTDTQYF

J: TRBJ1-5
size: -
V: TRBV6-1
D: TRBD1
DNA: TGTGCCAGCAGTTCAGGACAGGGGGCGGTTCAGCCCCAGCATTTT
CDR3: CASSSGQGAVQPQHF

J: TRBJ2-1
size: -
V: TRBV27
D: -
DNA: TGTGCCAGCAGTTTAGATCAGACCTCCTCCTACAATGAGCAGTTCTTC
CDR3: CASSLDQTSSYNEQFF

J: TRBJ1-1
size: -
V: TRBV5-1
D: TRBD1
DNA: TGCGCCAGCAGCCAGGACATAGGGACAGGGGCCCGTGAAGCTTTCTTT
CDR3: CASSQDIGTGAREAFF

J: TRBJ2-3
size: -
V: TRBV5-1
D: TRBD1
DNA: TGCGCCAGCAGCCGGACAGGGTTCTCTAGCACAGATACGCAGTATTTT
CDR3: CASSRTGFSSTDTQYF

J: TRBJ2-1
size: few
V: TRBV7-6
D: TRBD1
DNA: TGTGCCAGCAGCTTAAGACAGGGGACTTACAATGAGCAGTTCTTC
CDR3: CASSLRQGTYNEQFF

J: TRBJ1-6
size: -
V: TRBV12-5
D: -
DNA: TGTGCTAGTGGTACAGGCCCTGCCGGTAATTCACCCCTCCACTTT
CDR3: CASGTGPAGNSPLHF

J: TRBJ2-1
size: -
V: TRBV21-1
D: -
DNA: TGTGCCAGCAGCAAAATCCCCGAAATAGCGGGAGGGAAAGAAAGAGAAAACAATGAGCAGTTCTTC
CDR3: CASSKIPEIAGGKERENNEQFF

J: TRBJ2-5
size: -
V: TRBV6-5
D: -
DNA: TGTGCCAGCAGTTACTCCCGCGGAGGGGATGAGACCCAGTACTTC
CDR3: CASSYSRGGDETQYF

J: TRBJ1-1
size: -
V: TRBV7-3
D: -
DNA: TGTGCCAGCAGCTTGGGGGGATTCGGCACTGAAGCTTTCTTT
CDR3: CASSLGGFGTEAFF

J: TRBJ1-1
size: -
V: TRBV7-8
D: -
DNA: TGTGCCAGCAGCTTAGGAAGTGGGGCTTTCTTT
CDR3: CASSLGSGAFF

J: TRBJ1-1
size: once
V: TRBV6-6
D: TRBD1
DNA: TGTGCCAGCAGTTACGGCAGGGGGCTGGCCGCTGAAGCTTTCTTT
CDR3: CASSYGRGLAAEAFF

J: TRBJ2-3
size: -
V: TRBV5-8
D: TRBD2
DNA: TGTGCCAGCAGCTTGCCGCTAGCGGGGGGGGTAGATACGCAGTATTTT
CDR3: CASSLPLAGGVDTQYF

J: TRBJ2-7
size: -
V: TRBV7-9
D: -
DNA: TGTGCCAGCAGCCCTGATCACTACGAGCAGTACTTC
CDR3: CASSPDHYEQYF

J: TRBJ1-1
size: -
V: TRBV19
D: TRBD1
DNA: TGTGCCAGTAGTAGGGACAGGGGATTGAACACTGAAGCTTTCTTT
CDR3: CASSRDRGLNTEAFF

J: TRBJ1-3
size: -
V: TRBV19
D: -
DNA: TGTGCCAGTCGAAGCCAGGGTTTCTCTGGAAACACCATATATTTT
CDR3: CASRSQGFSGNTIYF

J: TRBJ2-3
size: -
V: TRBV27
D: -
DNA: TGTGCCAGCAGTTTACGGGGGCGCGGAGATACGCAGTATTTT
CDR3: CASSLRGRGDTQYF

J: TRBJ1-2
size: -
V: TRBV27
D: -
DNA: TGTGCCAGCAGTTTAGTAGGGCAGAGCTATGGCTACACCTTC
CDR3: CASSLVGQSYGYTF

J: TRBJ1-2
size: -
V: TRBV19
D: -
DNA: TGTGCCAGCACCAAAGACTATGGCTACACCTTC
CDR3: CASTKDYGYTF

J: TRBJ2-7
size: -
V: TRBV14
D: -
DNA: TGTGCCAGCAGCCTTTCCGGGGTAGCCTACGAGCAGTACTTC
CDR3: CASSLSGVAYEQYF

J: TRBJ2-3
size: -
V: TRBV10-2
D: TRBD2
DNA: TGCGCCAGCAGTGTTCAGCGGGGGGGTGGAGTAGATACGCAGTATTTT
CDR3: CASSVQRGGGVDTQYF

J: TRBJ1-2
size: -
V: TRBV25-1
D: TRBD1
DNA: TGTGCCAGCAGAGACAACAGGGGTCGTAACTATGGCTACACCTTC
CDR3: CASRDNRGRNYGYTF

J: TRBJ1-1
size: -
V: TRBV6-5
D: -
DNA: TGTGCCAGCAGTTCCTCTTCCTTTATGAACACTGAAGCTTTCTTT
CDR3: CASSSSSFMNTEAFF

J: TRBJ1-6
size: few
V: TRBV2
D: -
DNA: TGTGCCAGCAGCCCAGATTCACCCCTCCACTTT
CDR3: CASSPDSPLHF

J: TRBJ1-5
size: -
V: TRBV27
D: TRBD1
DNA: TGTGCCAGCAGTTCAAACCCGAGACAGGGAATCCATCAGCCCCAGCATTTT
CDR3: CASSSNPRQGIHQPQHF

J: TRBJ1-1
size: -
V: TRBV19
D: TRBD1
DNA: TGTGCCAGTACGGACAGGAAGAACACTGAAGCTTTCTTT
CDR3: CASTDRKNTEAFF

J: TRBJ1-2
size: -
V: TRBV30
D: TRBD1
DNA: TGTGCCTGGAGTGTACTCTGGGACAGGGTAGGGTATGGCTACACCTTC
CDR3: CAWSVLWDRVGYGYTF

J: TRBJ2-1
size: -
V: TRBV16
D: -
DNA: TGTGCCAGCAGCCAATCGCGAAACAGGGACAATGAGCAGTTCTTC
CDR3: CASSQSRNRDNEQFF

J: TRBJ1-2
size: -
V: TRBV2
D: TRBD1
DNA: TGTGCCAGCAGTCTACGACAGGGTTTCTATGGCTACACCTTC
CDR3: CASSLRQGFYGYTF

J: TRBJ2-1
size: -
V: TRBV9
D: TRBD2
DNA: TGTGCCAGCGGAGGACTAGCGGGTATAAATGAGCAGTTCTTC
CDR3: CASGGLAGINEQFF

J: TRBJ1-1
size: -
V: TRBV5-6
D: -
DNA: TGTGCCAGCAGCTTGGCCATCCAGGGGCGGATGAACACTGAAGCTTTCTTT
CDR3: CASSLAIQGRMNTEAFF

J: TRBJ1-2
size: once
V: TRBV7-9
D: -
DNA: TGTGCCAGCAGCTGGGGGACGGGGACCGACTATGGCTACACCTTC
CDR3: CASSWGTGTDYGYTF

J: TRBJ1-3
size: -
V: TRBV7-2
D: TRBD1
DNA: TGTGCCAGCAGCTTAGCAGGGGGCAGTGGAAACACCATATATTTT
CDR3: CASSLAGGSGNTIYF

J: TRBJ1-1
size: -
V: TRBV2
D: -
DNA: TGTGCCAGCAGACCACAGGTTTCGGGCACTGAAGCTTTCTTT
CDR3: CASRPQVSGTEAFF

J: TRBJ1-5
size: -
V: TRBV6-4
D: -
DNA: TGTGCCAGCAGTGACCCTAACCGGCATGGATGTAAAAATCAGCCCCAGCATTTT
CDR3: CASSDPNRHGCKNQPQHF

J: TRBJ2-1
size: -
V: TRBV5-1
D: TRBD1
DNA: TGCGCCAGCAGCAACCGACAGGGTTCGGATGAGCAGTTCTTC
CDR3: CASSNRQGSDEQFF

J: TRBJ1-1
size: -
V: TRBV4-1
D: -
DNA: TGCGCCAGCAGCCAAGATGGGGGGGCCTGGACGCGAGGAGCTTTCTTT
CDR3: CASSQDGGAWTRGAFF

J: TRBJ2-7
size: -
V: TRBV7-2
D: -
DNA: TGTGCCAGCAGCCGAGACAGGTCCTACGAGCAGTACTTC
CDR3: CASSRDRSYEQYF

J: TRBJ2-7
size: -
V: TRBV5-1
D: TRBD1
DNA: TGCGCCAGCAGCTTGGCCTCCGGGACAGTTCCCTACGAGCAGTACTTC
CDR3: CASSLASGTVPYEQYF